This T cell receptor (beta chain) appears in the sequencing data of a study of T-cell reconstitution after alpha-beta-depleted transplantation in children (dated by TCRdb to 2016 to 2017). For the wider study: Using TCR repertoire profiling, the study followed T-cell immune reconstitution in a quantitative way in children after TCRalphabeta/CD19-depleted allogeneic hematopoietic cell transplantation.

This clonotype has just a few counts. Its target antigen remains unknown. No much larger clone exists at a distance of one base, and base qualities are not known. Here V drops 5 bases and J drops 3 bases, and the junction holds 14 bases not matched to any gene. The CDR3 numbers 18 residues from cysteine through phenylalanine. Only the CDR3 DNA is retained, 54 bases long and in frame from the first base. In the germline V gene, CDR1 corresponds to SGHAT and CDR2 to FQNNGV. General conclusions and limits of the study: In some patients, the high TCRbeta diversity seen at day 60 was put down to recipient T cells and intrathymic progenitors that had survived conditioning. Apparently early alphabetaT-cell count recovery about two months after transplant reportedly relied on only several hundred rapidly expanded clones derived from non-depleted graft cells. Over the following months the frequencies of hyperexpanded clones went down, and after one year T-cell counts and TCRbeta diversity were mostly credited to newly produced T cells.

Interpreted using the paper, the treatment or condition label stands for: allogeneic hematopoietic cell transplantation with graft depleted of TCRalphabeta T cells and CD19 B cells. TCRalphabeta/CD19-depleted allogeneic hematopoietic cell grafts were given to the transplant recipients, all of whom were children. The library relied on PCR. Sequencing instrument: Illumina HiSeq 2500. To normalize quantification of the TCRbeta repertoire, the TCR libraries were built with molecular barcoding that relied on unique molecular identifiers. TCRdb took the public reads, trimmed them with fastp at Q25, ran MiXCR for clone calling and kept in-frame beta chains. Entries that share a CDR3 protein sequence are merged under the most common genes and DNA. The sample includes hundreds of thousands of distinct CDR3 sequences, with around a sixth observed a single time. The ten largest clones take up approximately 40% of the sample.

The material was PBMCs, mostly from graft donor cells, obtained 360 days after TCRalphabeta/CD19-depleted stem cell transplant. The chain is assembled from TRBV11-2 and TRBJ1-5; 9 bases in the middle match TRBD1. The source of this sequence is a male patient under 10 years old who had a stem cell transplant for acute lymphoblastic leukemia, so the T cells may come from the graft donor. The DNA sequence is as follows: TGTGCCAGCAGCCCCCAGTCAATAGGGACAGGGAACAATCAGCCCCAGCATTTT. Its translation is CASSPQSIGTGNNQPQHF.